This T cell receptor (beta chain) came from a study of T cell responses to AZD1222 COVID-19 vaccine. The study's findings and limits: Most donors were white British, females outnumbered males, and clonal diversity was possibly underestimated. Across the whole spike, CD4 TCRs peaked at regions 160-218 and 743-854. Among spike-specific TCRs, nearly half reportedly target unmutated variant regions.

Turning to this clone: Its antigen is unknown.

Data came from immunoSEQ multiplex PCR; TCRdb stores just in-frame clones and leaves some out. The data contain more than 250,000 clones, 80% to 95% of them singletons. This CDR3 has 13 amino acids. J gave up 5 bases and V 6 bases, and 6 bases lay outside the gene matches. Germline CDR1 MDHEN, CDR2 SYDVKM. The sequencing used peripheral blood, collected on day 0 of AZD1222 vaccination. The sequence was obtained from an adult in good health. V and J are TRBV28 and TRBJ1-2; 7 bases line up with TRBD1. This chain's CDR3 is CASRSGGTYGYTF. The CDR3 DNA follows: TGTGCCAGCAGGTCAGGGGGTACATATGGCTACACCTTC.